The present T cell receptor beta chain was sequenced within a study of identical twins. Germline V gives CDR1 MNHNS, CDR2 SASEGT. The CDR3 has 14 amino acids. The V gene lost 4 bases and the J gene lost 1 base, with 7 bases spanning the gap. Whole-study findings and limits: Out-of-frame alpha sequences shared between twins exhibited an excess of low generation probability. For cord blood, abundant beta clonotypes had fewer insertions, unlike memory repertoires, which showed none.

Each CDR3 protein is one row after TCRdb ran MiXCR on the 5' RACE reads. The profile shows 200,000 to 250,000 distinct CDR3 sequences, approximately 10% of them singletons. Ten or more counts support this clonotype. What it binds is unknown. The receptor's source is a man aged 45-65 years in good health. Specimen: memory T cells sorted from blood. The rearrangement uses TRBV6-1 and TRBJ2-2; D is undetermined. CDR3 sequence reads: CASSGTVNTGELFF. DNA for the CDR3: TGTGCCAGCAGTGGGACGGTGAACACCGGGGAGCTGTTTTTT.